These 10 T cell receptor beta chains share one sample of origin, sequenced in a study of cytomegalovirus exposure and HLA in healthy donors. It was with 60 Vbeta and 13 Jbeta primers that the PCR ran. Data came from immunoSEQ multiplex PCR; TCRdb stores just in-frame clones and leaves some out. The sample gives some 180,000 clones, about four fifths of which show up once; about 3.1% is in the top ten. The specimen sequenced was PBMCs. These receptors were obtained from a female donor in good health and CMV-seronegative.

Notes on this clone: Other nucleotide sequences from this sample produce the same CDR3. The chain employs TRBV5-8 and TRBJ1-1, with a possible D match to TRBD1 (6 bases). Germline CDR1 is SGHTS and CDR2 is YDEGEE. Trimming removed 4 bases from V and 8 bases from J, with 21 bases in between. This CDR3 has 15 amino acids. CDR3 region: CASSLNTGQGSEAFF. The CDR3 DNA reads as TGTGCCAGCAGCCTGAATACGGGGCAGGGGTCAGAAGCTTTCTTT.

This chain links TRBV6-4 with TRBJ1-3; 12 bases are shared with TRBD1. Germline CDR1 and CDR2: MRHNA and SNTAGT. The CDR3 length is 18 residues. The ends lost 3 bases at V and 8 bases at J; junction bases unmatched: 14. CDR3 DNA sequence: TGTGCCAGCAGTGAACCACCGGGACAGGGGGCAAGGGGACACACCATATATTTT. Residues: CASSEPPGQGARGHTIYF.

The chain joins TRBV5-1 to TRBJ2-2; possible D gene TRBD2, 6 bases. CDR1 SGHRS and CDR2 YFSETQ come from the germline V gene. Trimming removed 3 bases at V and 6 bases at J, with 12 bases between. The CDR3 is 14 amino acids. The CDR3 bases are TGCGCCAGCAGCTACCTATCGGGGGCCGGGGAGCTGTTTTTT. It yields the protein CASSYLSGAGELFF.

The genes are TRBV18 and TRBJ1-5; the match to TRBD1 covers 10 bases. The trim removed 5 bases at V and 4 bases at J, leaving 8 bases unmatched. Germline V gives CDR1 KGHSH, CDR2 LQKENI. The CDR3 runs to 16 residues. The CDR3 spells CASSAGQGVGNQPQHF. The CDR3 nucleotides read TGTGCCAGCTCAGCCGGACAGGGGGTGGGGAATCAGCCCCAGCATTTT.

This clone has just a few counts. The rearrangement links TRBV4-3 to TRBJ1-2; possibly TRBD1 for D (6 bases). V lost 0 bases and J lost 7, with 15 bases in between. This CDR3 has 15 residues. Germline CDR1 and CDR2: LGHNA and YSLEER. CDR3 loop: CASSQEWTVKGGYTF. In nucleotides, the CDR3 is TGCGCCAGCAGCCAAGAGTGGACAGTTAAGGGTGGCTACACCTTC.

The chain employs TRBV4-1 and TRBJ1-2; D ambiguous. Germline CDR1 reads MGHRA; CDR2 reads YSYEKL. The CDR3 runs 15 residues. V gave up 0 bases and J gave up 0 bases, with 8 bases separating them. In nucleotides, the CDR3 is TGCGCCAGCAGCCAAGAGAGAGTTCCTAACTATGGCTACACCTTC. Its translation: CASSQERVPNYGYTF.

The J gene is TRBJ1-4, the V gene TRBV2, with 7 positions matching TRBD1. The CDR3 has 12 residues. The germline V gene encodes CDR1 SNHLY and CDR2 FYNNEI. The junction had 3 bases not matched to a gene; V was cut back by 10 bases and J by 4 bases. CDR3 sequence (DNA): TGTGCCACAAGACAGGGTAATGAAAAACTGTTTTTT. It yields the protein CATRQGNEKLFF.

The chain combines TRBV19 with TRBJ2-1; D might be TRBD2 (6 bases). V lost 6 bases, J lost 0 bases, and 9 bases lay in between. Germline V gene data show CDR1 as LNHDA and CDR2 as SQIVND (reference sequence). This CDR3 spans 14 amino acids. The CDR3: CASRDGGSYNEQFF. For the CDR3, the DNA is TGTGCCAGTAGGGACGGGGGCTCCTACAATGAGCAGTTCTTC.

The V call is TRBV6-5, the J call TRBJ1-2, with D unresolved. This CDR3 comprises 14 residues. Germline assignment: CDR1 MNHEY and CDR2 SVGAGI. The V end was cut by 6 bases, the J end by 4 bases, with 15 bases between. This CDR3 is CASSAAQSIYGYTF. CDR3 sequence (DNA): TGTGCCAGCAGCGCGGCGCAGAGCATCTATGGCTACACCTTC.

The V and J genes are TRBV19 and TRBJ1-1, with 10 bases that match TRBD1. J gave up 5 bases and V 5 bases, and 2 bases lay outside the gene matches. This CDR3 has 13 amino acids. Germline CDR1 is LNHDA and CDR2 is SQIVND (reference sequence). The CDR3 DNA sequence: TGTGCCAGTAGTCTGGACAGGGGGACTGAAGCTTTCTTT. It specifies CASSLDRGTEAFF.